This TCR beta chain was profiled in a study of shared clonotypes between healthy human individuals. To note about this clone: The sample carries other DNA sequences with the same CDR3.

The protocol was immunoSEQ multiplex PCR, while the TCRdb copy is restricted to in-frame clones and leaves out a portion. The table includes some 700,000 clones, about 90% detected once. The CDR3 totals 14 residues. Trimming cost V 5 bases and J 4 bases, with 14 bases left between them. CDR1 and CDR2 from the germline V gene are MNHEY and SMNVEV (reference sequence). Sequencing was carried out using memory CD8+ T cells from PBMCs. Subset: CD45RO+ cells pooled with CCR7-negative TemRA cells. The V gene is TRBV27, the J gene TRBJ1-2; D might be TRBD1 (5 bases). This TCR came from a man aged 18 to 35 in good health. Some clones in this sample may be carry-over from other donors' samples. The CDR3 loop is CASSPRGLGYGYTF. The CDR3, as DNA: TGTGCCAGCAGTCCTCGGGGACTTGGCTATGGCTACACCTTC.